One T cell receptor (beta chain) is described in this entry. Its target is unknown. This CDR3 is 14 amino acids long. Germline CDR1 and CDR2: MNHNY and SVGAGI (reference sequence). Trimming cost V 6 bases and J 8 bases; bases outside gene matches: 7. Sequencing was performed with immunoSEQ multiplex PCR; in TCRdb, only in-frame clones are kept and a portion is missing. The table records over 100,000 clones, roughly 92% of them present only once. These data originate in a study of T cell responses to AZD1222 COVID-19 vaccine. On the study more broadly: Pooled samples include second doses given at about 4 or 12 weeks. General study points: Increases in Spike-specific TCR breadth and depth were seen after two AZD1222 doses. Repertoire sampling happened only post peak T cell response. The sample set comprised mostly white British donors with more females, and clonal diversity was possibly underestimated.

The J gene is TRBJ1-6, the V gene TRBV6-6, with 7 bases lining up with TRBD1. The material sequenced was peripheral blood, taken on day 0 of AZD1222 vaccination. This clonotype originated in an adult in good health. The DNA of the CDR3 is TGTGCCAGCAGGGCCGGGACAGTTGATTCACCCCTCCACTTT. Amino acid sequence: CASRAGTVDSPLHF.